One and the same sample provided the 26 T cell receptor beta chains below, sequenced in a study of tumor-infiltrating lymphocytes in primary liver carcinoma. Investigators took RNA and DNA out together from approximately 22-30 mg of unsorted bulk tissue. The template, 450 to 650 ng total RNA, yielded TCR beta cDNA made with a constant-region primer. The TCR beta library was amplified through three nested multiplex PCR rounds in a modified ARM-PCR procedure. With TRBV1-TRBV30 forward primers and a C-beta reverse primer, the first two PCR rounds were run for about 10 cycles each. MiXCR was run by TCRdb on the multiplex PCR reads, yielding one entry per CDR3 protein. Altogether tens of thousands of distinct CDR3 sequences are present, 72% being singletons, with the ten largest covering roughly 21%. Sequencing used liver tumor tissue from sampling region 1. The subset: tumor region T1, superior pole. The source is a man aged 35 to 55 with primary liver carcinoma and hepatitis B virus infection.

Concerning this clonotype itself: Its ends do not fully match the called genes, so a read error is possible. The chain has TRBV4-1 and TRBJ1-3; D is uncertain. Germline lookup yields CDR1 MGHRA and CDR2 YSYEKL. The CDR3 has 12 amino acids. In nucleotides, the CDR3 is TGCGCCAGCAGCCAAGCTGGAGACACCAGATACTTT. Residues: CASSQAGDTRYF.

This clonotype was seen only a few times. The chain couples TRBV2 to TRBJ1-5; TRBD1 aligns across 10 bases. The CDR3 totals 17 residues. CDR1 is SNHLY, CDR2 FYNNEI, per germline. The trim removed 5 bases at V and 0 bases at J, leaving 7 bases unmatched. In DNA, the CDR3 is TGTGCCAGCAGTTTGGTGGGGACAGGGGATAGCAATCAGCCCCAGCATTTT. This gives the protein CASSLVGTGDSNQPQHF.

As to this clonotype: Being one base from a much bigger clone, this may be a read error. This chain connects TRBV19 to TRBJ2-3; D possibly corresponds to TRBD1 (5 bases). The germline V gene has CDR1 LNHDA and CDR2 SQIVND (reference sequence). CDR3 length equals 12 residues. The CDR3 reads CPSRQSGDTQYF. The CDR3 DNA is TGTCCCAGTCGACAGTCCGGGGATACGCAGTATTTT. The whole variable domain, remainder taken from reference TRBV19 and TRBJ2-3, is DGGITQSPKYLFRKEGQNVTLSCEQNLNHDAMYWYRQDPGQGLRLIYYSQIVNDFQKGDIAEGYSVSREKKESFPLTVTSAQKNPTAFYLCPSRQSGDTQYFGPGTRLTVL.

For this clonotype: This sequence may be a read error, since a much larger clone differs from it by one base. The CDR3, as DNA: TGCGCCAGCAGCTCCGACGAGACCCAGTACTTC. Its protein is CASSSDETQYF. J is TRBJ2-5 and V is TRBV5-1; D remains unclear. V lost 3 bases and J lost 5, with 5 bases in between. The CDR3 has 11 residues. In germline, CDR1 is SGHRS, CDR2 YFSETQ. The variable domain in full, with the rest retrieved from reference TRBV5-1 and TRBJ2-5, is KAGVTQTPRYLIKTRGQQVTLSCSPISGHRSVSWYQQTPGQGLQFLFEYFSETQRNKGNFPGRFSGRQFSNSRSEMNVSTLELGDSALYLCASSSDETQYFGPGTRLLVL.

CDR3 sequence reads: CDSSLAGVSYNEQFF. CDR3 DNA: TGTGACAGTAGCTTAGCGGGAGTCTCCTACAATGAGCAGTTCTTC. The V call is TRBV11-2, the J call TRBJ2-1, with 9 positions matching TRBD2. Germline V lookup: CDR1 SGHAT, CDR2 FQNNGV. The CDR3 totals 15 residues.

Details on this clonotype: The conserved closing phenylalanine or tryptophan is absent in this CDR3, likely reflecting a read error. The rearrangement links TRBV7-9 to TRBJ2-7; D remains ambiguous. The length of the CDR3 is 13 residues. The germline gives CDR1 SEHNR, CDR2 FQNEAQ (reference sequence). This CDR3 is CASSLDSDYEQYL. DNA of the CDR3: TGTGCCAGTAGCTTAGACTCAGACTACGAGCAGTACTTA.

The sample holds one count of this clonotype. A read error may produce the germline difference seen at one junction end. The V gene is TRBV28, the J gene TRBJ1-1, with a tentative D call TRBD1 (5 bases). Germline CDR1 reads MDHEN; CDR2 reads SYDVKM. The length of the CDR3 is 11 residues. CDR3 DNA sequence: TGTGTCAGCAGCCCCGGGGCTGATGCTTTCTTT. It specifies CVSSPGADAFF.

This clonotype was picked up one time. One junction end does not reproduce the germline sequence, and a read error may be involved. The genes are TRBV11-2 and TRBJ2-5; weak D call: TRBD2 (6 bases). CDR3 length: 16 residues. Looked up from germline, CDR1 is SGHAT and CDR2 is FQNNGV. CDR3: CVSSPEGRHAIETQYF. The CDR3 nucleotides are TGTGTCAGCAGCCCGGAGGGAAGGCACGCAATAGAGACCCAGTACTTC.

Comments on this clonotype: Because the CDR3 is missing its conserved closing phenylalanine or tryptophan, this is likely a read error. The DNA is left out, because the CDR3 cannot be placed on it with certainty; the CDR3 is given as TCRdb lists it. The genes are TRBV29-1 and TRBJ2-5; TRBD1 is the table's D call and was not checked against the DNA. The CDR3 is 13 amino acids long, termini counted. Germline CDR1 and CDR2: SQVTM and ANQGSEA. CDR3 protein: CSVGQQIKETQNY.

Turning to this clonotype: A read error may produce the germline difference seen at one junction end. CDR3 in amino acids: CASTLGQGTDTQYF. The CDR3 bases are TGTGCTAGCACTTTAGGGCAGGGCACAGATACGCAGTATTTT. The chain couples TRBV12-3 or TRBV12-4 to TRBJ2-3; D gene ambiguous. The CDR3 loop spans 14 amino acids.

On this clonotype: Sequence at one end of the junction differs from germline and may be a read error. The chain combines TRBV4-1 with TRBJ2-7; TRBD2 matches at 9 bases. Near its end, the DNA agrees better with TRBJ2-1, so the J call may be wrong. Germline V CDR1 and CDR2: MGHRA, YSYEKL. This CDR3 region has 15 residues. This CDR3 is CVSSQKGLANYVQFF. CDR3 nucleotides: TGCGTCAGCAGCCAAAAGGGACTAGCAAACTACGTGCAGTTCTTC.

This clonotype was counted at least ten times. J is TRBJ1-4 and V is TRBV6-5, with D unresolved. This CDR3 has 15 amino acids. V lost 0 bases, J lost 8 bases, and 13 bases lay in between. The germline V gene encodes CDR1 MNHEY and CDR2 SVGAGI. The CDR3 nucleotides are TGTGCCAGCAGTTACTCCCCCTTTGAGAGGGAAAAACTGTTTTTT. It encodes CASSYSPFEREKLFF.

The V and J genes are TRBV28 and TRBJ1-5; 9 bases align to TRBD1. This CDR3 is built from 16 residues. V shed 4 bases and J 1 base; nucleotides not matched to a gene: 5. Germline V CDR1 and CDR2: MDHEN, SYDVKM. The chain's CDR3 is CASSSLGQGSNQPQHF. The CDR3 DNA sequence: TGTGCCAGCAGTTCCCTAGGACAGGGGAGCAATCAGCCCCAGCATTTT.

The V gene is TRBV11-2, the J gene TRBJ2-7; D gene uncertain. The ends were cut back, 2 bases at V and 2 bases at J, with 10 bases in the middle. The CDR3 spans 14 residues. From germline, CDR1 is SGHAT and CDR2 FQNNGV. The CDR3 here is CASSLTCGTYEQYF. The CDR3 DNA reads as TGTGCCAGCAGCTTAACCTGCGGAACCTACGAGCAGTACTTC.

The chain links TRBV7-3 to TRBJ1-1; D uncertain. Trimming cost V 10 bases and J 1 base, with 13 bases left between them. The CDR3 spans 13 residues. Germline CDR1 and CDR2: SGHTA and FQGTGA. In DNA, the CDR3 is TGTGCCAACAGTTCTGGACGGAACACTGAAGCTTTCTTT. Translating it yields CANSSGRNTEAFF.

The chain has TRBV12-3 or TRBV12-4 and TRBJ2-6; D gene ambiguous. The length of the CDR3 is 16 residues. The CDR3 region is CVGSPDTFSGANVLTF. As DNA, the CDR3 is TGTGTCGGCAGTCCAGACACTTTCTCTGGGGCCAACGTCCTGACTTTC.

Concerning this clonotype: The junction departs from the called germline gene at one end, perhaps through a read error. The rearrangement links TRBV7-9 to TRBJ1-1; 9 positions agree with TRBD1. The V gene's germline CDR1 is SEHNR and CDR2 FQNEAQ (reference sequence). The length of the CDR3 is 14 residues. CDR3 protein: CASRFGQGNAEAFF. CDR3 sequence (DNA): TGTGCCAGCAGGTTCGGACAGGGGAACGCTGAAGCTTTCTTT.

Comment on this clonotype: The junction and the germline gene differ at one end; a read error may be behind it. The CDR3 nucleotides read TGCGCCAGCAGCTTTGGCCAGCAGGGTGGCTACACCTTC. Encoded protein: CASSFGQQGGYTF. This sequence joins TRBV7-9 and TRBJ1-2; possible D gene TRBD1, 5 bases. CDR3 length equals 13 residues. Germline V gene data show CDR1 as SEHNR and CDR2 as FQNEAQ (reference sequence).

As concerns this clonotype: One end of the junction does not line up with germline, which may come from a read error. Here the CDR3 reads CSSTGGQADPEELFF. The CDR3 DNA reads TGTTCCAGCACAGGCGGACAGGCGGACCCCGAGGAGCTGTTTTTT. V and J are TRBV6-1 and TRBJ2-2, with 7 bases identical to TRBD1. This CDR3 is built from 15 residues. CDR1 is MNHNS, CDR2 SASEGT, per germline.

This clonotype was detected only a few times. V gene TRBV24-1 combines with J gene TRBJ2-1, with 11 bases that match TRBD2. Looked up from germline, CDR1 is KGHDR and CDR2 is SFDVKD. This CDR3 contains 16 residues. The V and J ends lost 4 bases and 3 bases, in that order; junction bases with no gene match: 4. The CDR3 reads CATSDPTSGSYNEQFF. In nucleotides, the CDR3 is TGTGCCACCAGTGACCCTACTAGCGGGAGCTACAATGAGCAGTTCTTC.

A word on this clonotype: A clone one base away is much larger, so this may be a read error. The chain recombines TRBV5-1 with TRBJ2-7, with D perhaps TRBD1 or TRBD2 (5 bases each). The V end lost 0 bases, the J end lost 0 bases, and 13 bases lay between the germline ends. Germline V gene lookup returns CDR1 SGHRS and CDR2 YFSETQ. This CDR3 spans 16 amino acids. The CDR3 protein is CASSLEAWGSSYEQYF. The CDR3 nucleotides are TGCGCCAGCAGCTTGGAAGCCTGGGGGAGCTCCTACGAGCAGTACTTC.

The chain carries TRBV12-3 or TRBV12-4 and TRBJ2-2; tentatively, D is TRBD2 (5 bases). The V end lost 1 base, the J end lost 17 bases, and 20 bases lay between the germline ends. The CDR3 has 14 amino acids. The CDR3 protein is CASSLGRNTGEHFF. Here the CDR3 DNA reads TGTGCCAGCAGTTTAGGGCGGAACACCGGGGAGCACTTTTTT.

This clonotype occurred many times. J is TRBJ2-7 and V is TRBV7-9, with D hard to call. The CDR3 runs to 11 residues. V lost 5 bases and J lost 7, with 9 bases in between. CDR1 and CDR2 from the germline V gene are SEHNR and FQNEAQ (reference sequence). This CDR3 reads CASSQLREQYF. Written as DNA, the CDR3 is TGTGCCAGCAGCCAACTAAGAGAGCAGTACTTC.

This clonotype was observed a handful of times. The V and J genes are TRBV5-1 and TRBJ2-7, with 9 bases identical to TRBD2. Per the germline V gene, CDR1 is SGHRS and CDR2 is YFSETQ. The CDR3 extends over 14 amino acids. V gave up 4 bases and J gave up 7 bases; unmatched junction bases: 9. The CDR3 coding sequence is TGCGCCAGCAGCGGCTGCGGGAGGGCCAGGGAGCAGTACTTC. It is translated as CASSGCGRAREQYF.

Turning to this clonotype: At one boundary the junction diverges from the germline segment, which might be a read error. The CDR3 here is CASSLGTVKGTDTQYF. The DNA for the CDR3 is TGTGCCAGCAGCTTAGGTACAGTGAAGGGCACGGATACGCAGTATTTT. The rearrangement uses TRBV11-3 and TRBJ2-3; D is ambiguous. CDR1 is SGHNT, CDR2 YENEEA, per germline. This CDR3 spans 16 amino acids.

This clonotype came up once. A read error is possible here, since a much larger clone lies one base away. A read error is likely, as this CDR3 ends without the conserved phenylalanine or tryptophan. This chain uses TRBV7-8 with TRBJ1-1; D may be TRBD1 (6 bases). The CDR3 covers 13 residues. In germline, CDR1 is SGHVS, CDR2 FQNEAQ. Trimming stripped 4 bases from V and 1 base from J, with 7 bases between. CDR3 sequence (DNA): TGTGCCAGCAGCTCGGGACAGAACACTGAAGCTTTCCTT. Its protein product is CASSSGQNTEAFL.